A selection of T cell receptor beta chains follows, all from one sample in a study of early T cells in non-severe SARS-CoV-2 infection. One entry per CDR3 protein results from TCRdb running MiXCR on the 5' RACE reads. The sample contains about 100,000 distinct CDR3 sequences, about 12% of which appear only once. Sequencing was performed on whole blood. The receptor set was obtained from an adult who was a healthcare worker with PCR-confirmed SARS-CoV-2 infection or an uninfected control (not recorded which). Each CDR3 is given with its conserved first and last residue. Each record gives: J gene, CDR3 length, D gene, V gene, clone size, CDR3 protein, CDR3 DNA. The D gene is left open where the match is weak. Expanded clones get a size class; other rows say once, few or many, or leave the size out.

j_call: TRBJ1-2
cdr3_length: 14
d_call: .
v_call: TRBV6-1
clone_size: many
cdr3_aa: CASIYITTNYGYTF
cdr3_nt: TGTGCCAGCATTTATATCACCACTAACTATGGCTACACCTTC

j_call: TRBJ1-1
cdr3_length: 12
d_call: .
v_call: TRBV20-1
clone_size: many
cdr3_aa: CSARVQGTEAFF
cdr3_nt: TGCAGTGCTAGGGTGCAGGGGACTGAAGCTTTCTTT

j_call: TRBJ1-6
cdr3_length: 15
d_call: .
v_call: TRBV7-9
clone_size: many
cdr3_aa: CASSKIPGEGSPLHF
cdr3_nt: TGTGCCAGCAGCAAAATCCCAGGGGAGGGATCACCCCTCCACTTT

j_call: TRBJ1-2
cdr3_length: 11
d_call: .
v_call: TRBV6-1
clone_size: .
cdr3_aa: CASLTDYGYTF
cdr3_nt: TGTGCCAGCCTGACGGACTATGGCTACACCTTC

j_call: TRBJ2-5
cdr3_length: 13
d_call: .
v_call: TRBV7-9
clone_size: many
cdr3_aa: CASSMDYQETQYF
cdr3_nt: TGTGCCAGCAGCATGGACTACCAAGAGACCCAGTACTTC

j_call: TRBJ1-3
cdr3_length: 13
d_call: .
v_call: TRBV20-1
clone_size: .
cdr3_aa: CSARAGVGDTIYF
cdr3_nt: TGCAGTGCTAGAGCCGGGGTCGGGGACACCATATATTTT

j_call: TRBJ2-7
cdr3_length: 16
d_call: .
v_call: TRBV6-5
clone_size: .
cdr3_aa: CASSLTLKLGSYEQYF
cdr3_nt: TGTGCCAGCAGTTTGACACTTAAATTGGGATCCTACGAGCAGTACTTC

j_call: TRBJ1-5
cdr3_length: 16
d_call: TRBD1
v_call: TRBV19
clone_size: many
cdr3_aa: CASSKGQGRLYQPQHF
cdr3_nt: TGTGCCAGTAGTAAAGGACAGGGGCGTCTATATCAGCCCCAGCATTTT

j_call: TRBJ1-2
cdr3_length: 12
d_call: .
v_call: TRBV28
clone_size: .
cdr3_aa: CASSAVGYGYTF
cdr3_nt: TGTGCCAGCAGCGCCGTTGGCTATGGCTACACCTTC

j_call: TRBJ2-1
cdr3_length: 15
d_call: TRBD1
v_call: TRBV7-6
clone_size: .
cdr3_aa: CASSFLYRGMNEQFF
cdr3_nt: TGTGCCAGCAGCTTCCTGTACAGGGGAATGAATGAGCAGTTCTTC

j_call: TRBJ1-2
cdr3_length: 12
d_call: TRBD1
v_call: TRBV20-1
clone_size: .
cdr3_aa: CSKQGNDYGYTF
cdr3_nt: TGCAGCAAACAGGGGAACGACTATGGCTACACCTTC

j_call: TRBJ2-5
cdr3_length: 15
d_call: TRBD2
v_call: TRBV20-1
clone_size: .
cdr3_aa: CSAHLAGGRQETQYF
cdr3_nt: TGCAGTGCTCATCTGGCGGGGGGTCGACAAGAGACCCAGTACTTC

j_call: TRBJ1-2
cdr3_length: 13
d_call: .
v_call: TRBV29-1
clone_size: few
cdr3_aa: CSVEGGVYYGYTF
cdr3_nt: TGCAGCGTTGAGGGGGGAGTGTACTATGGCTACACCTTC

j_call: TRBJ2-7
cdr3_length: 14
d_call: .
v_call: TRBV20-1
clone_size: many
cdr3_aa: CSAREQEGPYEQYF
cdr3_nt: TGCAGTGCTAGAGAACAGGAGGGCCCCTACGAGCAGTACTTC

j_call: TRBJ1-2
cdr3_length: 14
d_call: TRBD1
v_call: TRBV11-2
clone_size: few
cdr3_aa: CASASDYRGGGYTF
cdr3_nt: TGTGCCAGCGCGTCAGATTACAGGGGAGGCGGCTACACCTTC

j_call: TRBJ1-5
cdr3_length: 15
d_call: TRBD1
v_call: TRBV27
clone_size: few
cdr3_aa: CASSSPGTGNQPQHF
cdr3_nt: TGTGCCAGCAGTTCCCCCGGGACAGGTAACCAGCCCCAGCATTTT

j_call: TRBJ1-1
cdr3_length: 17
d_call: TRBD1
v_call: TRBV10-3
clone_size: many
cdr3_aa: CAISEPDRGVKNTEAFF
cdr3_nt: TGTGCCATCAGTGAACCGGACAGGGGAGTGAAAAACACTGAAGCTTTCTTT

j_call: TRBJ2-1
cdr3_length: 16
d_call: .
v_call: TRBV19
clone_size: .
cdr3_aa: CASSTSYGTPEGEQFF
cdr3_nt: TGTGCCAGTAGTACCTCCTACGGGACCCCCGAGGGTGAGCAGTTCTTC

j_call: TRBJ1-5
cdr3_length: 14
d_call: TRBD1
v_call: TRBV10-2
clone_size: many
cdr3_aa: CASRRGQGNQPQHF
cdr3_nt: TGCGCCAGCAGGAGGGGGCAGGGGAATCAGCCCCAGCATTTT

j_call: TRBJ1-3
cdr3_length: 13
d_call: .
v_call: TRBV4-3
clone_size: many
cdr3_aa: CASSQDPGNTIYF
cdr3_nt: TGCGCCAGCAGCCAAGATCCCGGCAACACCATATATTTT

j_call: TRBJ2-7
cdr3_length: 13
d_call: .
v_call: TRBV19
clone_size: many
cdr3_aa: CASDPTGLGEQYF
cdr3_nt: TGTGCCAGCGACCCAACAGGGCTTGGGGAGCAGTACTTC

j_call: TRBJ1-2
cdr3_length: 12
d_call: .
v_call: TRBV14
clone_size: many
cdr3_aa: CASSPQNYGYTF
cdr3_nt: TGTGCCAGCAGCCCCCAAAACTATGGCTACACCTTC

j_call: TRBJ2-3
cdr3_length: 14
d_call: .
v_call: TRBV6-1
clone_size: .
cdr3_aa: CASKFGVSTDTQYF
cdr3_nt: TGTGCCAGCAAATTTGGAGTATCCACAGATACGCAGTATTTT

j_call: TRBJ2-6
cdr3_length: 16
d_call: .
v_call: TRBV5-1
clone_size: .
cdr3_aa: CASSSGRNSGANVLTF
cdr3_nt: TGCGCCAGCAGCTCCGGACGGAACTCTGGGGCCAACGTCCTGACTTTC

j_call: TRBJ2-1
cdr3_length: 15
d_call: .
v_call: TRBV5-1
clone_size: many
cdr3_aa: CASSGDGLSDNEQFF
cdr3_nt: TGCGCCAGCAGCGGAGACGGACTGAGCGACAATGAGCAGTTCTTC

j_call: TRBJ2-7
cdr3_length: 14
d_call: .
v_call: TRBV11-1
clone_size: once
cdr3_aa: CASSTTGLAYEQYF
cdr3_nt: TGTGCCAGCAGTACTACGGGGTTAGCCTACGAGCAGTACTTC

j_call: TRBJ1-2
cdr3_length: 13
d_call: TRBD1
v_call: TRBV12-3/TRBV12-4
clone_size: many
cdr3_aa: CASRGQGRNGYTF
cdr3_nt: TGTGCCAGCAGGGGACAGGGGCGGAATGGCTACACCTTC

j_call: TRBJ1-4
cdr3_length: 15
d_call: .
v_call: TRBV7-2
clone_size: .
cdr3_aa: CASSLASGHNEKLFF
cdr3_nt: TGTGCCAGCAGCTTAGCGTCGGGACATAATGAAAAACTGTTTTTT

j_call: TRBJ1-1
cdr3_length: 14
d_call: .
v_call: TRBV5-5
clone_size: few
cdr3_aa: CASRRGGMNTEAFF
cdr3_nt: TGTGCCAGCAGGAGGGGAGGCATGAACACTGAAGCTTTCTTT

j_call: TRBJ2-5
cdr3_length: 16
d_call: TRBD2
v_call: TRBV11-2
clone_size: many
cdr3_aa: CASSHVSGGPQETQYF
cdr3_nt: TGTGCCAGCAGTCACGTTAGCGGGGGCCCCCAAGAGACCCAGTACTTC

j_call: TRBJ1-2
cdr3_length: 14
d_call: TRBD1
v_call: TRBV11-2
clone_size: many
cdr3_aa: CASSHRGLGYGYTF
cdr3_nt: TGTGCCAGCAGCCACAGGGGGCTAGGCTATGGCTACACCTTC

j_call: TRBJ2-1
cdr3_length: 14
d_call: .
v_call: TRBV29-1
clone_size: .
cdr3_aa: CSVGTQGLLGEQFF
cdr3_nt: TGCAGCGTTGGCACGCAGGGGCTTTTGGGTGAGCAGTTCTTC

j_call: TRBJ2-2
cdr3_length: 15
d_call: TRBD2
v_call: TRBV7-6
clone_size: .
cdr3_aa: CVSSPGTAGGGELFF
cdr3_nt: TGTGTCAGCAGCCCCGGGACAGCGGGAGGCGGGGAGCTGTTTTTT

j_call: TRBJ1-5
cdr3_length: 12
d_call: .
v_call: TRBV28
clone_size: few
cdr3_aa: CASSFWNQPQHF
cdr3_nt: TGTGCCAGCAGTTTTTGGAATCAGCCCCAGCATTTT

j_call: TRBJ2-7
cdr3_length: 14
d_call: .
v_call: TRBV28
clone_size: few
cdr3_aa: CASSPYSEPYEQYF
cdr3_nt: TGTGCCAGCAGCCCCTACTCGGAACCCTACGAGCAGTACTTC

j_call: TRBJ2-5
cdr3_length: 15
d_call: .
v_call: TRBV7-7
clone_size: few
cdr3_aa: CASSPSQSRQETQYF
cdr3_nt: TGTGCCAGCAGCCCATCCCAGTCTAGACAAGAGACCCAGTACTTC

j_call: TRBJ2-1
cdr3_length: 16
d_call: .
v_call: TRBV9
clone_size: .
cdr3_aa: CASSVLGTGSYNEQFF
cdr3_nt: TGTGCCAGCAGCGTCCTTGGGACTGGTTCCTACAATGAGCAGTTCTTC

j_call: TRBJ2-3
cdr3_length: 12
d_call: .
v_call: TRBV29-1
clone_size: few
cdr3_aa: CSATEGTDTQYF
cdr3_nt: TGCAGCGCCACAGAGGGGACAGATACGCAGTATTTT

j_call: TRBJ2-7
cdr3_length: 18
d_call: .
v_call: TRBV13
clone_size: many
cdr3_aa: CASSPPQRLRDRHYEQYF
cdr3_nt: TGTGCCAGCAGCCCACCTCAAAGATTGCGGGACAGACACTACGAGCAGTACTTC